The rows below give T cell receptor beta chains drawn from one sample of a study of cytomegalovirus exposure and HLA in healthy donors. The method was immunoSEQ multiplex PCR; TCRdb's version includes in-frame clones alone and lacks a portion of them. The table lists 90,000 to 100,000 clones, roughly 80% of them singletons. The sample consisted of PBMCs. These TCRs come from a woman aged 55-70 years in good health and CMV-seronegative. Each CDR3 is given with its conserved first and last residue. Each record gives: clone size, D gene, J gene, V gene, CDR3 DNA, CDR3 protein. A D gene is named only where the DNA matches it firmly. Not all rows give a size; the values are once, few, many and, for expanded clones, a class.

clone_size: .
d_call: .
j_call: TRBJ2-7
v_call: TRBV25-1
cdr3_nt: TGTGCCAGCAGACAGGGGGGGTACGAGCAGTACTTC
cdr3_aa: CASRQGGYEQYF

clone_size: .
d_call: .
j_call: TRBJ2-7
v_call: TRBV11-2
cdr3_nt: TGTGCCAGCAGCTTGGGGGGTCTGGGTGGCGAGCAGTACTTC
cdr3_aa: CASSLGGLGGEQYF

clone_size: .
d_call: TRBD1
j_call: TRBJ1-2
v_call: TRBV6-4
cdr3_nt: TGTGCCAGCAGGGGACAGGGGTACGGTGGCTACACCTTC
cdr3_aa: CASRGQGYGGYTF

clone_size: .
d_call: TRBD2
j_call: TRBJ2-4
v_call: TRBV2
cdr3_nt: TGTGCCAGCACCGAACGGGGGGATGGCAAAAACATTCAGTACTTC
cdr3_aa: CASTERGDGKNIQYF

clone_size: few
d_call: .
j_call: TRBJ1-2
v_call: TRBV19
cdr3_nt: TGTGCCAGTAACGAGAAAACTAACTATGGCTACACCTTC
cdr3_aa: CASNEKTNYGYTF

clone_size: .
d_call: .
j_call: TRBJ2-7
v_call: TRBV5-6
cdr3_nt: TGTGCCAGCAGCCCCCCGAGGGGGATTTCCTACGAGCAGTACTTC
cdr3_aa: CASSPPRGISYEQYF

clone_size: once
d_call: TRBD1
j_call: TRBJ1-1
v_call: TRBV10-3
cdr3_nt: TGTGCCATCACCAAAGGGGGCCAGAACACTGAAGCTTTCTTT
cdr3_aa: CAITKGGQNTEAFF

clone_size: few
d_call: .
j_call: TRBJ2-1
v_call: TRBV16
cdr3_nt: TGTGCCAGCAGCCAATATACTACGGACAATGAGCAGTTCTTC
cdr3_aa: CASSQYTTDNEQFF

clone_size: .
d_call: .
j_call: TRBJ2-1
v_call: TRBV30
cdr3_nt: TGTGCCTGGAGTGTACAATCGTCGGGATTCGACAATGAGCAGTTCTTC
cdr3_aa: CAWSVQSSGFDNEQFF

clone_size: few
d_call: TRBD1
j_call: TRBJ1-1
v_call: TRBV5-6
cdr3_nt: TGTGCCAGCAGCTATCAGACAGGGAGCACTGAAGCTTTCTTT
cdr3_aa: CASSYQTGSTEAFF

clone_size: .
d_call: TRBD1
j_call: TRBJ1-1
v_call: TRBV11-2
cdr3_nt: TGTGCCAGCAGCTCAGGACAGGGGCTTTACCCGGAAGCTTTCTTT
cdr3_aa: CASSSGQGLYPEAFF

clone_size: .
d_call: .
j_call: TRBJ2-1
v_call: TRBV7-2
cdr3_nt: TGTGCCAGCAGCTCGACTGGGAATGAGCAGTTCTTC
cdr3_aa: CASSSTGNEQFF

clone_size: .
d_call: .
j_call: TRBJ1-1
v_call: TRBV5-4
cdr3_nt: TGTGCCAGCAGCAGCCCAGGGAGGATGACCGAAGCTTTCTTT
cdr3_aa: CASSSPGRMTEAFF

clone_size: .
d_call: .
j_call: TRBJ1-1
v_call: TRBV6-5
cdr3_nt: TGTGCCAGCAGCACCCGACAGAGACCGACTGAAGCTTTCTTT
cdr3_aa: CASSTRQRPTEAFF

clone_size: .
d_call: .
j_call: TRBJ1-5
v_call: TRBV28
cdr3_nt: TGTGCCAGCAGTTCACAGGTTGGTAATCAGCCCCAGCATTTT
cdr3_aa: CASSSQVGNQPQHF

clone_size: once
d_call: TRBD1
j_call: TRBJ1-1
v_call: TRBV29-1
cdr3_nt: TGCAGCTACAGGGGGTTCGCTGAAGCTTTCTTT
cdr3_aa: CSYRGFAEAFF

clone_size: .
d_call: .
j_call: TRBJ2-7
v_call: TRBV5-6
cdr3_nt: TGTGCCAGCGTCGGCGGTCTTGATGACGAGCAGTACTTC
cdr3_aa: CASVGGLDDEQYF

clone_size: .
d_call: TRBD2
j_call: TRBJ2-7
v_call: TRBV9
cdr3_nt: TGTGCCAGCACCGTGGGACTAGACACCTACGAGCAGTACTTC
cdr3_aa: CASTVGLDTYEQYF

clone_size: .
d_call: .
j_call: TRBJ1-5
v_call: TRBV6-6
cdr3_nt: TGTGCCAGCAGTTACTCTTATAATAGCAATCAGCCCCAGCATTTT
cdr3_aa: CASSYSYNSNQPQHF

clone_size: .
d_call: TRBD1
j_call: TRBJ2-5
v_call: TRBV5-4
cdr3_nt: TGTGCCAGCAGCGGACCAAACAGGGGGCTAGAAGAGACCCAGTACTTC
cdr3_aa: CASSGPNRGLEETQYF

clone_size: .
d_call: .
j_call: TRBJ1-1
v_call: TRBV7-2
cdr3_nt: TGTGCCAGCAGCTTGCAGGGGTTAGAAGCTTTCTTT
cdr3_aa: CASSLQGLEAFF

clone_size: .
d_call: .
j_call: TRBJ1-1
v_call: TRBV21-1
cdr3_nt: TGTGCCAGCAGCTATAAGACAAGGGGTCCCAACACTGAAGCTTTCTTT
cdr3_aa: CASSYKTRGPNTEAFF

clone_size: .
d_call: TRBD1
j_call: TRBJ1-5
v_call: TRBV4-3
cdr3_nt: TGCGCCAGCAGCCCAGAGGGGGCTGGCAATCAGCCCCAGCATTTT
cdr3_aa: CASSPEGAGNQPQHF

clone_size: .
d_call: TRBD1
j_call: TRBJ1-5
v_call: TRBV7-2
cdr3_nt: TGTGCCAGCAGCCCATTCAGGGGGAGCAATCAGCCCCAGCATTTT
cdr3_aa: CASSPFRGSNQPQHF

clone_size: .
d_call: .
j_call: TRBJ1-6
v_call: TRBV6-5
cdr3_nt: TGTGCCAGCAGCTACGGGGGACATGATAATTCACCCCTCCACTTT
cdr3_aa: CASSYGGHDNSPLHF

clone_size: few
d_call: TRBD2
j_call: TRBJ2-7
v_call: TRBV6-5
cdr3_nt: TGTGCCAGCAGGGGACTAGCGGTGGGGGAGCAGTACTTC
cdr3_aa: CASRGLAVGEQYF

clone_size: .
d_call: TRBD1
j_call: TRBJ1-3
v_call: TRBV5-1
cdr3_nt: TGCGCCAGCAGCTATGGGACAGGCTCTGGAAACACCATATATTTT
cdr3_aa: CASSYGTGSGNTIYF

clone_size: once
d_call: TRBD1
j_call: TRBJ2-5
v_call: TRBV2
cdr3_nt: TGTGCCAGCAGACAAGACAGGGTACAAGAGACCCAGTACTTC
cdr3_aa: CASRQDRVQETQYF

clone_size: .
d_call: TRBD1
j_call: TRBJ1-3
v_call: TRBV5-4
cdr3_nt: TGTGCCAGCAGCAGGGACAGTTTCTCTGGAAACACCATATATTTT
cdr3_aa: CASSRDSFSGNTIYF

clone_size: .
d_call: .
j_call: TRBJ1-1
v_call: TRBV19
cdr3_nt: TGTGCCAGTAGTTTCGGACTGGGGAACACTGAAGCTTTCTTT
cdr3_aa: CASSFGLGNTEAFF

clone_size: .
d_call: TRBD1
j_call: TRBJ2-5
v_call: TRBV5-6
cdr3_nt: TGTGCCAGCAGCTGGGGGACAGGGCAAGAGACCCAGTACTTC
cdr3_aa: CASSWGTGQETQYF

clone_size: few
d_call: .
j_call: TRBJ2-4
v_call: TRBV6-9
cdr3_nt: TGTGCCAGCAGTTCACAACAGGTAGCCAAAAACATTCAGTACTTC
cdr3_aa: CASSSQQVAKNIQYF

clone_size: .
d_call: .
j_call: TRBJ2-5
v_call: TRBV21-1
cdr3_nt: TGTGCCAGCAGAGGGACAGGGGGAGAGACCCAGTACTTC
cdr3_aa: CASRGTGGETQYF

clone_size: .
d_call: .
j_call: TRBJ2-5
v_call: TRBV15
cdr3_nt: TGTGCCACCAGCAGAGTGGCTAGCGCACAAGAGACCCAGTACTTC
cdr3_aa: CATSRVASAQETQYF

clone_size: .
d_call: TRBD2
j_call: TRBJ2-3
v_call: TRBV5-4
cdr3_nt: TGTGCCAGCAGCTTAGGAGCGGGGGCGACAGATACGCAGTATTTT
cdr3_aa: CASSLGAGATDTQYF

clone_size: .
d_call: .
j_call: TRBJ1-5
v_call: TRBV28
cdr3_nt: TGTGCCAGCAGTTCCACCTCAGGGAACAATCAGCCCCAGCATTTT
cdr3_aa: CASSSTSGNNQPQHF

clone_size: .
d_call: TRBD2
j_call: TRBJ2-7
v_call: TRBV10-3
cdr3_nt: TGTGCCATCAGTGCAGCGGGGGACTACGAGCAGTACTTC
cdr3_aa: CAISAAGDYEQYF

clone_size: .
d_call: .
j_call: TRBJ2-7
v_call: TRBV7-2
cdr3_nt: TGTGCCAGCAGCCAGGGACTGTTCTACGAGCAGTACTTC
cdr3_aa: CASSQGLFYEQYF

clone_size: .
d_call: .
j_call: TRBJ2-7
v_call: TRBV2
cdr3_nt: TGTGCCAGCAGAGACCCGACAGGCTACGAGCAGTACTTC
cdr3_aa: CASRDPTGYEQYF

clone_size: .
d_call: .
j_call: TRBJ2-5
v_call: TRBV10-3
cdr3_nt: TGTGCCATCAGGGGGGGGGCAGGAGAGACCCAGTACTTC
cdr3_aa: CAIRGGAGETQYF

clone_size: .
d_call: TRBD1
j_call: TRBJ1-2
v_call: TRBV28
cdr3_nt: TGTGCCAGCAGAGTTCCGGGACAGACCACTAACTATGGCTACACCTTC
cdr3_aa: CASRVPGQTTNYGYTF